The subject of this entry is one T cell receptor beta chain. No antigen is known for it. The sample originates from a study of shared clonotypes between healthy human individuals. Findings and limits, study-wide: It was observed that roughly 5.4% of naive CD4 clonotypes were shared across several donors.

Trimming at V came to 5 bases and at J to 4 bases, leaving 6 bases not matched to a gene. From germline, CDR1 is PRHDT and CDR2 FYEKMQ (reference sequence). This CDR3 has 15 residues. CD45RO-negative cells were positively selected for CCR7, leaving out terminally differentiated effector memory CD45RA+ cells. Donors were Caucasian adults residing in Nashville, Tennessee, USA. Several immunoSEQ 96-well plates shared each subset's DNA, each plate a replicate. Clones were read by immunoSEQ multiplex PCR, and TCRdb kept only the in-frame ones, dropping some. Here the sample spans hundreds of thousands of clones, roughly 96% being singletons.

The V call is TRBV13, the J call TRBJ2-5, with TRBD2 matching over 11 bases. The sequenced sample was naive CD8+ T cells sorted from blood. The sequence was collected from a man aged 30 to 45 in good health. CDR3: CASSLRLAGRETQYF. The CDR3 DNA is TGTGCCAGCAGCCTACGACTAGCGGGAAGAGAGACCCAGTACTTC. The full variable domain, its missing parts supplied by reference TRBV13 and TRBJ2-5, is AAGVIQSPRHLIKEKRETATLKCYPIPRHDTVYWYQQGPGQDPQFLISFYEKMQSDKGSIPDRFSAQQFSDYHSELNMSSLELGDSALYFCASSLRLAGRETQYFGPGTRLLVL.